This is a list of T cell receptor beta chains from one sample in a study of Graves' ophthalmopathy and Graves' hyperthyroidism. TCRdb fed the multiplex PCR reads into MiXCR, producing one record per CDR3 protein. The sample includes 1 million to 1.3 million distinct CDR3 sequences, 36% of them seen just once. What was sequenced was peripheral blood or thyroid tissue (not recorded which). Receptors originate from an adult man with Graves' hyperthyroidism. Each CDR3 is given with its conserved first and last residue. The D gene is left open where the match is weak. Rows may omit the clone size; those that give it use once, few, many or a size class.

NA	TRBV12-3/TRBV12-4	many	TRBJ1-1	TGTGCCAGCAGATGGGTGAACACTGAAGCTTTCTTT	CASRWVNTEAFF
NA	TRBV19	NA	TRBJ2-1	TGTGCCAGTAGGCCACCAGGGTATGATTATGAGCAGTTCTTC	CASRPPGYDYEQFF
TRBD1	TRBV28	NA	TRBJ2-7	TGTGCCAGCAGGCTCCGGGACAGGGGGCGCGAGCAGTACTTC	CASRLRDRGREQYF
TRBD2	TRBV12-3/TRBV12-4	few	TRBJ2-6	TGTGCCAGCAGCTCTAGGACTAGCGTGGTGAACGTCCTGACTTTC	CASSSRTSVVNVLTF
NA	TRBV2	many	TRBJ1-1	TGTGCCAGCAGGGAACATCAGAACACTGAAGCTTTCTTT	CASREHQNTEAFF
NA	TRBV7-9	few	TRBJ2-6	TGTGCCAGCAGCTTATCAAAACGTGGGGCCAACGTCCTGACTTTC	CASSLSKRGANVLTF
NA	TRBV12-3/TRBV12-4	few	TRBJ1-1	TGTGCCAGCAGTTTAGCGATAGGAGGCGGGAACACTGAAGCTTTCTTT	CASSLAIGGGNTEAFF
NA	TRBV10-2	many	TRBJ2-7	TGTGCCAGCAGTTACTCTGGGTCCGAGCAGTACTTC	CASSYSGSEQYF
NA	TRBV4-1	NA	TRBJ1-2	TGCGCCAGCAGCCAAGATAGGCAAGCTGTTGGCTACACCTTC	CASSQDRQAVGYTF
NA	TRBV7-6	many	TRBJ2-2	TGTGCCAGCAGCTTAGTAGTTGGGGCTGGGAACACCGGGGAGCTGTTTTTT	CASSLVVGAGNTGELFF
NA	TRBV7-2	many	TRBJ1-1	TGTGCCAGCAGCTTAGTGACTGAAGCTTTCTTT	CASSLVTEAFF
NA	TRBV4-3	many	TRBJ1-4	TGCGCCAGCAGCCAGAGGCTTAGTGGTGAAAAACTGTTTTTT	CASSQRLSGEKLFF
NA	TRBV19	NA	TRBJ2-2	TGTGCCAGTAGTATAGCCGGAATGAACACCGGGGAGCTGTTTTTT	CASSIAGMNTGELFF
NA	TRBV7-6	NA	TRBJ2-2	TGTGCCAGCAGAACCGGGACGGAGAACACCGGGGAGCTGTTTTTT	CASRTGTENTGELFF
NA	TRBV30	NA	TRBJ1-1	TGTGCCTGGAGTCGGGGCACTGAAGCTTTCTTT	CAWSRGTEAFF
TRBD1	TRBV5-1	NA	TRBJ2-5	TGCGCCAGCAGCGCGCGACAGGGGTGGGAGACCCAGTACTTC	CASSARQGWETQYF
NA	TRBV7-9	many	TRBJ1-1	TGTGCCAGCAGCCGAGAGAGTTCGGCCACTGAAGCTTTCTTT	CASSRESSATEAFF
TRBD1	TRBV12-3/TRBV12-4	many	TRBJ1-5	TGTGCCAGCAGTCCCACAGGGGATTCTCAGCCCCAGCATTTT	CASSPTGDSQPQHF
NA	TRBV20-1	NA	TRBJ1-6	TGCAGTGCGACCCGCGTGGGCTCCTATAATTCACCCCTCCACTTT	CSATRVGSYNSPLHF
NA	TRBV7-9	few	TRBJ2-2	TGTGCCAGCAGCTTCCGGGTTCCCAGTCTAACCGGGGAGCTGTTTTTT	CASSFRVPSLTGELFF
TRBD1	TRBV7-9	many	TRBJ2-7	TGTGCCAGCAGCCTACCTCCGGACAGGGTGGGGGAGCAGTACTTC	CASSLPPDRVGEQYF
NA	TRBV12-3/TRBV12-4	NA	TRBJ2-5	TGTGCCAGCAGTTTACCCGGACGGCAAGAGACCCAGTACTTC	CASSLPGRQETQYF
TRBD1	TRBV15	NA	TRBJ2-5	TGTGCCACCGAGAGGACAGGGCAGCAAGAGACCCAGTACTTC	CATERTGQQETQYF
NA	TRBV6-6	NA	TRBJ1-2	TGTGCCAGCAGCTTTATAGTCGGGACGGAGCCCTTCTATGGCTACACCTTC	CASSFIVGTEPFYGYTF
TRBD1	TRBV7-3	NA	TRBJ2-6	TGTGCCAGCAGCTTAAACCCCCCCGACAGGGTAACTGGGGCCAACGTCCTGACTTTC	CASSLNPPDRVTGANVLTF
NA	TRBV5-1	NA	TRBJ2-7	TGCGCCAGCAGCTTGACAGACCGTCCGAGTTACGAGCAGTACTTC	CASSLTDRPSYEQYF
TRBD2	TRBV27	NA	TRBJ2-6	TGTGCCAGTATGACTAGCCCTGGGGCCAACGTCCTGACTTTC	CASMTSPGANVLTF
NA	TRBV7-2	many	TRBJ1-4	TGTGCCAGCAGCCTACTTATTGTCCCTAATGAAAAACTGTTTTTT	CASSLLIVPNEKLFF
TRBD1	TRBV6-5	many	TRBJ1-2	TGTGCCAGCAGTTACACCATCCCCGGGACAGGGGCTCATGGCTACACCTTC	CASSYTIPGTGAHGYTF
NA	TRBV2	many	TRBJ1-5	TGTGCCAGCACCGAAGAATCAGGGGCCAATCAGCCCCAGCATTTT	CASTEESGANQPQHF
NA	TRBV7-9	many	TRBJ1-5	TGTGCCAGCAGCGGGACCGACGATCAGCCCCAGCATTTT	CASSGTDDQPQHF
TRBD1	TRBV19	many	TRBJ1-1	TGTGCCAGTAGTTCAGGACAGGGTGGGAACACTGAAGCTTTCTTT	CASSSGQGGNTEAFF
TRBD1	TRBV2	NA	TRBJ2-1	TGTGCCACCACAGGAGACAGGGTCAATGAGCAGTTCTTC	CATTGDRVNEQFF